The rows below give T cell receptor beta chains drawn from one sample of a study of cytomegalovirus exposure and HLA in healthy donors. Only in-frame clones appear in the TCRdb table, and some are missing; sequencing was by immunoSEQ multiplex PCR. The sample contains around 210,000 clones, 82% of which appear only once. The specimen sequenced was PBMCs. The receptor source for this set is a woman in her thirties or forties in good health and CMV-seronegative. Each CDR3 is given with its conserved first and last residue. The order of the fields is J gene, V gene, D gene, clone size, CDR3 DNA, CDR3 protein. A D gene is named only where the DNA matches it firmly. Expanded clones get a size class; other rows say once, few or many, or leave the size out.

J gene: TRBJ2-3; V gene: TRBV7-8; D gene: TRBD1; clone size: .; CDR3 DNA: TGTGCCAGCAGCTTAGAAGGGACAGGGATAATGGATACGCAGTATTTT; CDR3 protein: CASSLEGTGIMDTQYF
J gene: TRBJ2-2; V gene: TRBV9; D gene: .; clone size: .; CDR3 DNA: TGTGCCAGCAGCGTTAGAGGATTCGGAGGGGAGCTGTTTTTT; CDR3 protein: CASSVRGFGGELFF
J gene: TRBJ2-7; V gene: TRBV28; D gene: TRBD1; clone size: .; CDR3 DNA: TGTGCCACCAATTCCGTGTACCCCGGGACAGGGTACTACGAGCAGTACTTC; CDR3 protein: CATNSVYPGTGYYEQYF
J gene: TRBJ2-7; V gene: TRBV6-5; D gene: .; clone size: .; CDR3 DNA: TGTGCCAGCAGTTCACAGATTTCCTACGAGCAGTACTTC; CDR3 protein: CASSSQISYEQYF
J gene: TRBJ2-7; V gene: TRBV5-1; D gene: .; clone size: .; CDR3 DNA: TGCGCCAGCAGCTTTGGGCTAGCTGAACACGAGCAGTACTTC; CDR3 protein: CASSFGLAEHEQYF
J gene: TRBJ2-1; V gene: TRBV6-5; D gene: .; clone size: .; CDR3 DNA: TGTGCCAGCATGATTTCAGGGAACGGCTACAATGAGCAGTTCTTC; CDR3 protein: CASMISGNGYNEQFF
J gene: TRBJ2-2; V gene: TRBV4-1; D gene: .; clone size: .; CDR3 DNA: TGCGCCAGCAGCCAACCTCCAGATACCTATAGCGGGAACACCGGGGAGCTGTTTTTT; CDR3 protein: CASSQPPDTYSGNTGELFF
J gene: TRBJ2-7; V gene: TRBV7-2; D gene: TRBD2; clone size: few; CDR3 DNA: TGTGCCAGCAGCCGAACAATAGCGGGAGGGTACGAGCAGTACTTC; CDR3 protein: CASSRTIAGGYEQYF
J gene: TRBJ2-1; V gene: TRBV6-4; D gene: TRBD2; clone size: .; CDR3 DNA: TGTGCCAGCAGTAGGTTAGCGGGAGTGTTATACAATGAGCAGTTCTTC; CDR3 protein: CASSRLAGVLYNEQFF
J gene: TRBJ2-1; V gene: TRBV7-8; D gene: .; clone size: once; CDR3 DNA: TGTGCCAGCAGCTTCGGGACAAGGTCCCGGCTCATATCCTACAATGAGCAGTTCTTC; CDR3 protein: CASSFGTRSRLISYNEQFF
J gene: TRBJ2-7; V gene: TRBV5-6; D gene: TRBD1; clone size: .; CDR3 DNA: TGTGCCAGCAGCTTACGAGGGACAGGGGCCCTCGAGCAGTACTTC; CDR3 protein: CASSLRGTGALEQYF
J gene: TRBJ2-7; V gene: TRBV27; D gene: .; clone size: .; CDR3 DNA: TGTGCCAGCAGTTTCTCAGGGTCCTACGAGCAGTACTTC; CDR3 protein: CASSFSGSYEQYF
J gene: TRBJ1-1; V gene: TRBV6-5; D gene: .; clone size: .; CDR3 DNA: TGTGCCAGCACGCTCGGGACTGAAGCTTTCTTT; CDR3 protein: CASTLGTEAFF
J gene: TRBJ2-7; V gene: TRBV2; D gene: TRBD1; clone size: .; CDR3 DNA: TGTGCCAGCAGACCCTACCCACAGGGGAAGTCCAACGAGCAGTACTTC; CDR3 protein: CASRPYPQGKSNEQYF
J gene: TRBJ2-7; V gene: TRBV5-1; D gene: TRBD2; clone size: .; CDR3 DNA: TGCGCCAGCAGCTTGATGGGAGGGTCCGGACGGCACTACGAGCAGTACTTC; CDR3 protein: CASSLMGGSGRHYEQYF
J gene: TRBJ2-7; V gene: TRBV27; D gene: .; clone size: .; CDR3 DNA: TGTGCCAGCAGTTTTTACGGAGCATACGAGCAGTACTTC; CDR3 protein: CASSFYGAYEQYF